This T cell receptor (beta chain) came from a study of shared clonotypes between healthy human individuals. Findings of the study overall: Generally, naive subsets came out with larger estimated richness than memory subsets. Inspection by rarefaction showed sorted-subset sequencing to be incomplete despite large depth.

In regard to this clone: Its antigen is not known.

The germline V gene encodes CDR1 LGHNA and CDR2 YNFKEQ. Trimming shortened V by 4 bases and J by 0 bases, and 21 bases separated the two germline ends. CDR3 length: 19 amino acids. The repertoire was sequenced with immunoSEQ multiplex PCR; TCRdb's copy has only in-frame clones and lacks some. The sample has some 2,000,000 clones, just under 95% seen once. Terminally differentiated effector memory CD45RA+ cells were left out of the naive CD8 fraction, which was CD45RO-negative and positively selected for CCR7. Sequenced input: naive CD8+ T cells sorted from blood. The receptor comes from a man between 18 and 29 years old in good health. The chain has TRBV4-2 and TRBJ1-4; D is uncertain. CDR3 sequence: CASSPQSQDMVTTNEKLFF. The DNA of the CDR3 is TGTGCCAGCAGCCCCCAATCGCAGGATATGGTCACAACTAATGAAAAACTGTTTTTT.